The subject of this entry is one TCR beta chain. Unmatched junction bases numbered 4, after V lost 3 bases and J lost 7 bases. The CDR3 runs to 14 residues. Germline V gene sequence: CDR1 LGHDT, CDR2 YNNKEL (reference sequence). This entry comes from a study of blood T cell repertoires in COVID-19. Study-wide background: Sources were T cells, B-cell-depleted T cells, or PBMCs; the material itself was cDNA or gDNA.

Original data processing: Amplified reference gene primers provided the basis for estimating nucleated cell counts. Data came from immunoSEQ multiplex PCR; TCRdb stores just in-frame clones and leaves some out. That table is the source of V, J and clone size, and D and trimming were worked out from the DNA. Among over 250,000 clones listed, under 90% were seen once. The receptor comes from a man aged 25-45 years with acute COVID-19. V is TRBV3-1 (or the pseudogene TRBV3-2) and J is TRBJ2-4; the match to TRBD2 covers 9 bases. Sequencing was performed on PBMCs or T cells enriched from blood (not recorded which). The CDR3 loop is CASSQTSGGNIQYF. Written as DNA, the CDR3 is TGTGCCAGCAGCCAGACTAGCGGTGGGAACATTCAGTACTTC.